What follows describes a single TCR beta chain. Compared with germline, one end of the junction differs, possibly owing to a read error. This entry belongs to a study of T cells in Graves' hyperthyroidism and ophthalmopathy. Germline V gives CDR1 LGHNA, CDR2 YSLEER. CDR3 length: 15 amino acids. Amplified regions were TCR beta CDR3 sequences from RNA transcripts. With the HTBI primer set, the TCR CDR3 went through a first round of RT-PCR. TCRdb analysed the multiplex PCR reads with MiXCR anew, one entry per CDR3 protein. Of approximately 400,000 distinct CDR3 sequences listed, approximately 14% are singletons.

This receptor was identified in a woman between 18 and 29 years old with Graves' hyperthyroidism that later progressed to Graves' ophthalmopathy. Sequenced sample: blood. The gene calls are TRBV4-3 and TRBJ2-5, with 7 bases matching TRBD2. The CDR3 region has the DNA TGCGCCAGCAGCCAAGTTGGGAGGGACCAAGAGACCCCGTACTTC. This sequence encodes CASSQVGRDQETPYF.